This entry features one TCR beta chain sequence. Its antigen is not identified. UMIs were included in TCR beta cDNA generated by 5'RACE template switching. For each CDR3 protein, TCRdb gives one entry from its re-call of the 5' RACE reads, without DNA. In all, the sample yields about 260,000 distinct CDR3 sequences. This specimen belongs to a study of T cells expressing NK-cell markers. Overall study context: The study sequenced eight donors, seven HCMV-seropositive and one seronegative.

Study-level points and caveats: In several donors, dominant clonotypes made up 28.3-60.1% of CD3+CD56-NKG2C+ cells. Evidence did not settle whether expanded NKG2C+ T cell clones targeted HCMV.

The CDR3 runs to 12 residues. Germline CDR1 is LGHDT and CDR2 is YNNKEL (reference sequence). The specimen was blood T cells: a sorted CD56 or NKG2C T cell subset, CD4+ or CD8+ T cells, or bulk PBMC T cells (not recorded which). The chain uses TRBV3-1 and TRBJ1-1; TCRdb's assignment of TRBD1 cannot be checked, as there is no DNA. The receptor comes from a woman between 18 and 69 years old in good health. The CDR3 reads CASGTVDTEAFF.